This T cell receptor beta chain was recovered during a study of somatic mutations in cytotoxic T cells in rheumatoid arthritis. Whole-study context: Right after diagnosis, and before any treatment had started, patient peripheral blood (about 29 ml EDTA) was drawn.

The assay was immunoSEQ multiplex PCR, and TCRdb's table has in-frame clones only and misses some. In the table there are approximately 15,000 clones, under 80% of which are singletons. CD4+ and CD8+ cells were isolated by positive magnetic bead selection, with purity checked by flow cytometry. As to this clone: What it binds is unknown.

Study-wide points: Age-dependent increases in CD8+ clonality occurred in rheumatoid arthritis patients but not in healthy controls. Within 8 of 65 patients, the single biggest CD8+ clone made up more than 20% of CD8+ cells.

Material for sequencing was CD8+ T cells sorted from blood. The sequence was collected from an adult with rheumatoid arthritis.

The CDR3 spells CASSFGHGASGAYEQYF. Written as DNA, the CDR3 is TGTGCCAGCAGCTTCGGTCATGGCGCTAGCGGGGCCTACGAGCAGTACTTC. The chain links TRBV7-2 to TRBJ2-7, with 9 bases lining up with TRBD2. The V gene end was trimmed by 3 bases and the J gene end by 2 bases; junction bases not matched to a gene: 11. CDR3 length: 17 residues. Germline-derived CDR1 and CDR2 are SGHTA and FQGNSA.